These T cell receptor beta chains were read from a single sample in a study of PD-L1 blockade in urothelial cancer. The method was immunoSEQ multiplex PCR; TCRdb's version includes in-frame clones alone and lacks a portion of them. The table includes roughly 67,000 clones, more than 75% detected once. This specimen was PBMCs, taken around atezolizumab (anti-PD-L1) treatment. The receptors shown here come from a man between 60 and 75 years old with urothelial cancer. CDR3s include the opening cysteine and the closing phenylalanine or tryptophan. The D gene is left open where the match is weak. Size tells how often a clone was seen (once, few, many) or the class of an expanded clone, and some rows leave it out.

V gene: TRBV6-5
clone size: NA
D gene: TRBD1
J gene: TRBJ1-2
CDR3 length: 14
CDR3 protein: CASRTGGADYGYTF
CDR3 DNA: TGTGCCAGCAGGACAGGGGGCGCGGACTATGGCTACACCTTC

V gene: TRBV10-3
clone size: once
D gene: TRBD1
J gene: TRBJ2-1
CDR3 length: 14
CDR3 protein: CAISTRTGLNEQFF
CDR3 DNA: TGTGCCATCAGTACTCGGACAGGTCTCAATGAGCAGTTCTTC

V gene: TRBV7-2
clone size: NA
D gene: TRBD2
J gene: TRBJ2-4
CDR3 length: 14
CDR3 protein: CASSLAAGRNIQYF
CDR3 DNA: TGTGCCAGCAGCTTAGCCGCCGGGAGGAACATTCAGTACTTC

V gene: TRBV7-3
clone size: NA
D gene: TRBD2
J gene: TRBJ2-1
CDR3 length: 17
CDR3 protein: CASSLKAGAGLGDEQFF
CDR3 DNA: TGTGCCAGCAGCTTAAAAGCGGGGGCTGGACTAGGGGATGAGCAGTTCTTC

V gene: TRBV18
clone size: NA
D gene: TRBD1
J gene: TRBJ2-7
CDR3 length: 14
CDR3 protein: CASSLGTGNDEQYF
CDR3 DNA: TGTGCCAGCTCTCTTGGGACAGGGAACGACGAGCAGTACTTC

V gene: TRBV7-2
clone size: NA
D gene: NA
J gene: TRBJ1-1
CDR3 length: 14
CDR3 protein: CASKPRGGNTEAFF
CDR3 DNA: TGTGCCAGCAAACCCCGGGGAGGGAACACTGAAGCTTTCTTT

V gene: TRBV28
clone size: NA
D gene: NA
J gene: TRBJ2-7
CDR3 length: 15
CDR3 protein: CASSPDRSRSYEQYF
CDR3 DNA: TGTGCCAGCAGCCCAGACAGAAGTCGCTCCTACGAGCAGTACTTC

V gene: TRBV27
clone size: few
D gene: NA
J gene: TRBJ1-6
CDR3 length: 12
CDR3 protein: CASRRQNSPLHF
CDR3 DNA: TGTGCCAGCAGGAGACAGAATTCACCCCTCCACTTT

V gene: TRBV28
clone size: NA
D gene: TRBD2
J gene: TRBJ2-7
CDR3 length: 16
CDR3 protein: CASSFSGTSGGPFREF
CDR3 DNA: TGTGCCAGCAGTTTCTCCGGGACTAGCGGGGGGCCCTTTCGGGAGTTC

V gene: TRBV7-9
clone size: NA
D gene: NA
J gene: TRBJ2-1
CDR3 length: 13
CDR3 protein: CASSLTGNHEQFF
CDR3 DNA: TGTGCCAGCAGCCTAACAGGGAACCATGAGCAGTTCTTC

V gene: TRBV5-1
clone size: NA
D gene: NA
J gene: TRBJ1-1
CDR3 length: 15
CDR3 protein: CASSLAGGLGTEAFF
CDR3 DNA: TGCGCCAGCAGCTTGGCGGGGGGGCTGGGAACTGAAGCTTTCTTT

V gene: TRBV2
clone size: NA
D gene: NA
J gene: TRBJ1-1
CDR3 length: 14
CDR3 protein: CASSDRGGNTEAFF
CDR3 DNA: TGTGCCAGCAGTGACCGGGGAGGGAACACTGAAGCTTTCTTT

V gene: TRBV27
clone size: NA
D gene: NA
J gene: TRBJ2-7
CDR3 length: 13
CDR3 protein: CASSPATGYEQYF
CDR3 DNA: TGTGCCAGCAGTCCCGCGACTGGATACGAGCAGTACTTC

V gene: TRBV28
clone size: NA
D gene: NA
J gene: TRBJ1-5
CDR3 length: 14
CDR3 protein: CASSPQVGNQPQHF
CDR3 DNA: TGTGCCAGCAGCCCACAGGTTGGCAATCAGCCCCAGCATTTT

V gene: TRBV27
clone size: NA
D gene: TRBD1
J gene: TRBJ1-5
CDR3 length: 14
CDR3 protein: CATQDRGSNQPQHF
CDR3 DNA: TGTGCCACACAGGACAGGGGCAGCAATCAGCCCCAGCATTTT

V gene: TRBV5-1
clone size: NA
D gene: NA
J gene: TRBJ1-1
CDR3 length: 14
CDR3 protein: CASSTGQVNTEAFF
CDR3 DNA: TGCGCCAGCTCCACTGGGCAGGTGAACACTGAAGCTTTCTTT

V gene: TRBV10-3
clone size: NA
D gene: NA
J gene: TRBJ2-7
CDR3 length: 12
CDR3 protein: CAIRTTGYEQYF
CDR3 DNA: TGTGCCATCAGGACGACAGGCTACGAGCAGTACTTC

V gene: TRBV5-1
clone size: NA
D gene: NA
J gene: TRBJ1-1
CDR3 length: 13
CDR3 protein: CASRKTENTEAFF
CDR3 DNA: TGCGCCAGCAGGAAAACAGAGAACACTGAAGCTTTCTTT

V gene: TRBV7-2
clone size: NA
D gene: TRBD1
J gene: TRBJ2-7
CDR3 length: 13
CDR3 protein: CASTGDRGRRTYF
CDR3 DNA: TGTGCCAGCACCGGGGACAGGGGGCGTAGAACGTACTTC

V gene: TRBV29-1
clone size: NA
D gene: NA
J gene: TRBJ1-4
CDR3 length: 14
CDR3 protein: CSVEFRTGNEKLFF
CDR3 DNA: TGCAGCGTTGAGTTTCGCACAGGCAATGAAAAACTGTTTTTT

V gene: TRBV7-2
clone size: NA
D gene: TRBD2
J gene: TRBJ2-2
CDR3 length: 17
CDR3 protein: CASSFRAPLAGAGELFF
CDR3 DNA: TGTGCCAGCAGCTTTAGAGCCCCACTAGCGGGGGCGGGGGAGCTGTTTTTT

V gene: TRBV7-9
clone size: once
D gene: TRBD2
J gene: TRBJ2-3
CDR3 length: 15
CDR3 protein: CASSLTSGDTDTQYF
CDR3 DNA: TGTGCCAGCAGCTTAACTAGCGGAGACACAGATACGCAGTATTTT

V gene: TRBV2
clone size: NA
D gene: NA
J gene: TRBJ2-7
CDR3 length: 14
CDR3 protein: CATTTRQNSYEQYF
CDR3 DNA: TGTGCCACCACGACTAGGCAGAACTCCTACGAGCAGTACTTC

V gene: TRBV9
clone size: NA
D gene: NA
J gene: TRBJ1-2
CDR3 length: 16
CDR3 protein: CASSVVHRGAAYGYTF
CDR3 DNA: TGTGCCAGCAGCGTAGTCCACCGGGGAGCCGCCTATGGCTACACCTTC

V gene: TRBV5-1
clone size: NA
D gene: TRBD1
J gene: TRBJ2-7
CDR3 length: 12
CDR3 protein: CASSWTGDEQYF
CDR3 DNA: TGCGCCAGCAGCTGGACAGGGGACGAGCAGTACTTC